The next 27 T cell receptor beta chains were all read from a single sample in a study of cytomegalovirus exposure and HLA in healthy donors. In the PCR, 60 Vbeta and 13 Jbeta primers were used. The method was immunoSEQ multiplex PCR; TCRdb's version includes in-frame clones alone and lacks a portion of them. The sample lists roughly 260,000 clones, about four fifths occurring once. The sequenced material came from PBMCs. These receptors came from a middle-aged woman in good health and CMV-seropositive.

This rearrangement joins TRBV6-6 to TRBJ2-1; D is uncertain. The V and J ends lost 0 bases and 3 bases respectively, with 9 bases between them. CDR1 MNHNY and CDR2 SVGAGI come from the germline V gene (reference sequence). The CDR3 covers 15 residues. This CDR3 reads CASSYSRTVYNEQFF. The CDR3 nucleotides read TGTGCCAGCAGTTACTCGAGAACAGTCTACAATGAGCAGTTCTTC.

The V call is TRBV19, the J call TRBJ2-2; no clear D. The V end was cut by 1 base, the J end by 8 bases, with 17 bases between. The CDR3 runs 16 residues. Germline CDR1 reads LNHDA; CDR2 reads SQIVND (reference sequence). CDR3 DNA sequence: TGTGCCAGTAGTATAGCTCGGTTCTCCCCCGAAGGGGAGCTGTTTTTT. Encoded protein: CASSIARFSPEGELFF.

This chain links TRBV18 with TRBJ1-1; 7 positions agree with TRBD1. The CDR3 runs to 12 residues. J gave up 5 bases and V 5 bases, and 2 bases lay outside the gene matches. Germline CDR1 reads KGHSH; CDR2 reads LQKENI. CDR3 region: CASSNRGTEAFF. Written as DNA, the CDR3 is TGTGCCAGCTCAAACAGGGGAACTGAAGCTTTCTTT. Variable domain in full (rest from reference TRBV18 and TRBJ1-1): NAGVMQNPRHLVRRRGQEARLRCSPMKGHSHVYWYRQLPEEGLKFMVYLQKENIIDESGMPKERFSAEFPKEGPSILRIQQVVRGDSAAYFCASSNRGTEAFFGQGTRLTVV.

Worth noting for this clone: The sample contains more than one DNA sequence encoding this CDR3. V usage is TRBV28 and J usage is TRBJ2-7, with 9 bases aligning to TRBD1. From germline, CDR1 is MDHEN and CDR2 SYDVKM. CDR3 length: 13 residues. The junction had 2 bases not matched to a gene; V was cut back by 5 bases and J by 3 bases. CDR3 sequence reads: CASSPTGGYEQYF. Written as DNA, the CDR3 is TGTGCCAGCAGTCCGACAGGGGGCTACGAGCAGTACTTC.

V gene TRBV7-9 combines with J gene TRBJ2-7, with a possible D match to TRBD1 (6 bases). Germline V gene lookup returns CDR1 SEHNR and CDR2 FQNEAQ (reference sequence). This CDR3 spans 14 amino acids. V lost 7 bases to trimming and J lost 3 bases, with 16 bases between them. This chain's CDR3 is CASTRAGVIYEQYF. CDR3 nucleotides: TGTGCCAGCACCCGGGCAGGGGTCATCTACGAGCAGTACTTC.

The chain combines TRBV9 with TRBJ1-1; D remains ambiguous. CDR3 size: 13 residues. The germline V gene encodes CDR1 SGDLS and CDR2 YYNGEE. Trimming took 0 bases from V and 6 from J, leaving 9 bases between them. The CDR3 here is CASSVVVTAEAFF. CDR3 sequence (DNA): TGTGCCAGCAGCGTAGTGGTCACGGCTGAAGCTTTCTTT. Looking up the rest from reference TRBV9 and TRBJ1-1 gives the full variable domain: DSGVTQTPKHLITATGQRVTLRCSPRSGDLSVYWYQQSLDQGLQFLIQYYNGEERAKGNILERFSAQQFPDLHSELNLSSLELGDSALYFCASSVVVTAEAFFGQGTRLTVV.

The V and J genes are TRBV7-2 and TRBJ2-2; tentatively, D is TRBD1 (6 bases). The CDR3 is 15 residues long. The germline V gene encodes CDR1 SGHTA and CDR2 FQGNSA. V was cut by 1 base and J by 4 bases, with 10 bases left in between. CDR3 in amino acids: CASSLVQGGTGELFF. The CDR3 region has the DNA TGTGCCAGCAGCTTAGTACAGGGTGGCACCGGGGAGCTGTTTTTT. The full variable domain, its missing parts supplied by reference TRBV7-2 and TRBJ2-2, is GAGVSQSPSNKVTEKGKDVELRCDPISGHTALYWYRQSLGQGLEFLIYFQGNSAPDKSGLPSDRFSAERTGGSVSTLTIQRTQQEDSAVYLCASSLVQGGTGELFFGEGSRLTVL.

The rearrangement uses TRBV5-6 and TRBJ2-1, with 9 bases that match TRBD2. There are 13 residues in the CDR3. V lost 0 bases to trimming and J lost 11 bases; unmatched junction nucleotides: 3. CDR1 and CDR2 (germline): SGHDT, YYEEEE. CDR3 protein: CASSLETSGKQFF. For the CDR3, the DNA is TGTGCCAGCAGCTTGGAGACTAGCGGTAAGCAGTTCTTC.

The chain has TRBV28 and TRBJ2-1, with D perhaps matching TRBD2 (5 bases). Germline V CDR1 and CDR2: MDHEN, SYDVKM. There are 15 residues in the CDR3. V was cut by 5 bases and J by 0 bases, with 11 bases left in between. The CDR3 bases are TGTGCCAGCAGTCAGCGGTTAGCCTCCTACAATGAGCAGTTCTTC. Amino acids: CASSQRLASYNEQFF.

This clone appeared a single time. V and J are TRBV6-1 and TRBJ2-1; possible D gene TRBD2, 5 bases. V lost 7 bases and J 7 bases, leaving 20 bases between the germline ends. Germline V lookup: CDR1 MNHNS, CDR2 SASEGT. The CDR3 runs 15 residues. CDR3 nucleotide sequence: TGTGCCAGCACTAGGTTCCGGGATCAAAGTAATGAGCAGTTCTTC. Amino acid sequence: CASTRFRDQSNEQFF.

This chain links TRBV6-5 with TRBJ2-3; D possibly corresponds to TRBD2 (5 bases). Germline V gives CDR1 MNHEY, CDR2 SVGAGI. V lost 2 bases and J lost 1, with 10 bases in between. The CDR3 is 15 residues long. CDR3 region: CASSYDGGRTDTQYF. The CDR3 coding sequence is TGTGCCAGCAGTTACGATGGCGGGCGCACAGATACGCAGTATTTT.

The V gene is TRBV7-9, the J gene TRBJ2-1, with D tentatively TRBD1 (5 bases). The CDR3 extends over 15 amino acids. Germline CDR1 SEHNR, CDR2 FQNEAQ (reference sequence). V lost 4 bases, J lost 7 bases, and 17 bases lay in between. The CDR3 region is CASSSQGWGGNEQFF. Here the CDR3 DNA reads TGTGCCAGCAGCTCCCAGGGATGGGGTGGGAATGAGCAGTTCTTC.

The rearrangement uses TRBV28 and TRBJ2-7, with 9 bases fitting TRBD1. V gave up 4 bases and J gave up 3 bases; unmatched junction bases: 7. Germline lookup yields CDR1 MDHEN and CDR2 SYDVKM. The CDR3 contains 15 residues. The CDR3 DNA follows: TGTGCCAGCAGTTCCCCCGGACAGGGGAACTACGAGCAGTACTTC. Its translation: CASSSPGQGNYEQYF. Full variable domain (outside the CDR3, taken from reference TRBV28 and TRBJ2-7): DVKVTQSSRYLVKRTGEKVFLECVQDMDHENMFWYRQDPGLGLRLIYFSYDVKMKEKGDIPEGYSVSREKKERFSLILESASTNQTSMYLCASSSPGQGNYEQYFGPGTRLTVT.

The chain recombines TRBV30 with TRBJ1-1; no clear D. The CDR3 consists of 14 residues. V was pared by 0 bases and J by 3 bases, with 11 bases between. Germline V gene sequence: CDR1 GTSNPN, CDR2 SVGIG (reference sequence). In DNA form, the CDR3 reads TGTGCCTGGAGTGTACCGGGATCCCACACTGAAGCTTTCTTT. Amino acid sequence: CAWSVPGSHTEAFF. Complete variable domain (other parts from reference TRBV30 and TRBJ1-1): SQTIHQWPATLVQPVGSPLSLECTVEGTSNPNLYWYRQAAGRGLQLLFYSVGIGQISSEVPQNLSASRPQDRQFILSSKKLLLSDSGFYLCAWSVPGSHTEAFFGQGTRLTVV.

In this sample, this clone turned up a few times. The chain employs TRBV5-1 and TRBJ2-7; no firm D call. Trimming stripped 1 base from V and 5 bases from J, with 10 bases between. The germline V gene encodes CDR1 SGHRS and CDR2 YFSETQ. This CDR3 has 13 residues. For the CDR3, the DNA is TGCGCCAGCAGCTTGAACGGGTTTCACGAGCAGTACTTC. Translating gives CASSLNGFHEQYF.

This clone was detected a few times. The rearrangement uses TRBV10-3 and TRBJ2-5, with a possible D match to TRBD2 (5 bases). CDR1 is ENHRY and CDR2 is SYGVKD in the germline V gene. The V end was cut by 6 bases, the J end by 0 bases, with 8 bases between. The CDR3 has 13 residues. The chain's CDR3 is CAIRSGNQETQYF. DNA for the CDR3: TGTGCCATCAGATCGGGAAACCAAGAGACCCAGTACTTC.

The V gene is TRBV7-9, the J gene TRBJ1-1; D is perhaps TRBD1 (5 bases). V was clipped by 5 bases and J by 3 bases, with 10 bases between them. Germline V gene data show CDR1 as SEHNR and CDR2 as FQNEAQ (reference sequence). This CDR3 has 13 amino acids. Here the CDR3 reads CASSPQGDTEAFF. The CDR3 nucleotides are TGTGCCAGCAGCCCTCAGGGTGACACTGAAGCTTTCTTT.

This clone has just a few counts. The CDR3: CASSLGPGQGKEKLFF. The CDR3 region has the DNA TGTGCCAGCAGCTTAGGGCCGGGACAGGGGAAAGAAAAACTGTTTTTT. This chain uses TRBV7-8 with TRBJ1-4; TRBD1 matches 10 bases. There are 16 residues in the CDR3. Germline CDR1 SGHVS, CDR2 FQNEAQ. Trimming at V came to 1 base and at J to 8 bases, leaving 7 bases not matched to a gene.

The CDR3 region is CAWSSGGRGVAGANVLTF. CDR3 nucleotide sequence: TGTGCCTGGAGTTCGGGGGGCCGGGGGGTAGCTGGGGCCAACGTCCTGACTTTC. This chain links TRBV30 with TRBJ2-6; a weak D match, TRBD2 (7 bases). Germline loops: CDR1 GTSNPN, CDR2 SVGIG (reference sequence). The ends were cut back, 2 bases at V and 2 bases at J, with 19 bases in the middle. The CDR3 length is 18 residues.

This clone has just a few counts. The gene calls are TRBV19 and TRBJ2-2, with 8 bases fitting TRBD2. V was clipped by 7 bases and J by 7 bases; unmatched bases: 8. Germline V CDR1 and CDR2: LNHDA, SQIVND (reference sequence). This CDR3 spans 14 amino acids. The CDR3 region is CASMISGISGELFF. CDR3 coding DNA: TGTGCCAGTATGATTAGCGGGATAAGCGGGGAGCTGTTTTTT.

This sequence joins TRBV28 and TRBJ1-3; D is undetermined. The CDR3 has 13 amino acids. Trimming removed 8 bases from V and 3 bases from J, with 11 bases in between. Germline CDR1 and CDR2: MDHEN and SYDVKM. The CDR3 reads CASGEGGGNTIYF. CDR3 DNA: TGTGCCAGCGGGGAGGGCGGTGGAAACACCATATATTTT.

The chain has TRBV10-1 and TRBJ2-7, with TRBD2 as a possible D gene (5 bases). The length of the CDR3 is 12 residues. Germline V gene data show CDR1 as WNHNN and CDR2 as SYGVQD (reference sequence). Trimming took 5 bases from V and 5 from J, leaving 10 bases between them. The CDR3: CASSWTDHEQYF. The CDR3 DNA reads TGCGCCAGCAGTTGGACTGACCACGAGCAGTACTTC.

The chain joins TRBV10-3 to TRBJ2-7; 9 bases map to TRBD1. The CDR3 sequence is 15 residues long. V gave up 4 bases and J gave up 3 bases; unmatched junction bases: 7. Germline V lookup: CDR1 ENHRY, CDR2 SYGVKD. The CDR3 sequence is CAISGLGQGSYEQYF. Here the CDR3 DNA reads TGTGCCATCAGTGGCTTAGGACAGGGGAGCTACGAGCAGTACTTC.

The chain links TRBV12-5 to TRBJ2-2; D not certain. The CDR3 loop spans 13 amino acids. V lost 0 bases and J 5 bases, leaving 4 bases between the germline ends. Germline lookup yields CDR1 LGHNT and CDR2 FRNRAP. The CDR3 region is CASGLVATGELFF. The CDR3 region has the DNA TGTGCTAGTGGTTTGGTAGCTACCGGGGAGCTGTTTTTT.

The J gene is TRBJ2-7, the V gene TRBV30; D is possibly TRBD1 (6 bases). CDR3 length: 13 residues. The V end lost 4 bases, the J end lost 2 bases, and 12 bases lay between the germline ends. The germline gives CDR1 GTSNPN, CDR2 SVGIG (reference sequence). Here the CDR3 DNA reads TGTGCCTGGACCGGGGACACCCCCTACGAGCAGTACTTC. This encodes CAWTGDTPYEQYF.

The chain combines TRBV19 with TRBJ2-1; TRBD2 matches at 9 bases. CDR3 size: 16 residues. Trimming cost V 1 base and J 5 bases; bases outside gene matches: 6. Germline values: CDR1 LNHDA, CDR2 SQIVND (reference sequence). The CDR3 DNA reads TGTGCCAGTAGTATAGCTAGGACTAGCGACAACAATGAGCAGTTCTTC. Its translation is CASSIARTSDNNEQFF.

The chain employs TRBV30 and TRBJ2-5, with D maybe TRBD2 (5 bases). The CDR3 covers 14 residues. CDR1 and CDR2 (germline): GTSNPN, SVGIG (reference sequence). V lost 0 bases to trimming and J lost 3 bases, with 11 bases between them. In DNA form, the CDR3 reads TGTGCCTGGAGTGTTCTAAGCGGAAAAGAGACCCAGTACTTC. It encodes CAWSVLSGKETQYF. The full variable domain, its missing parts supplied by reference TRBV30 and TRBJ2-5, is SQTIHQWPATLVQPVGSPLSLECTVEGTSNPNLYWYRQAAGRGLQLLFYSVGIGQISSEVPQNLSASRPQDRQFILSSKKLLLSDSGFYLCAWSVLSGKETQYFGPGTRLLVL.